In this sample, the clone carrying this TCR beta chain turned up a few times. What it recognizes is unknown. This sample was taken from a study of cytomegalovirus exposure and HLA in healthy donors. Study-wide results and limits: In a later analysis, about 17,000 TCR beta sequences were associated with HLA alleles at 0.05 false discovery rate. The study found most TCR sequences rare, yet found some public TCRs in many donors. Cytomegalovirus association was listed for about 170 TCR beta chains.

Vbeta (60) and Jbeta (13) primers were used in the PCR. The table came from immunoSEQ multiplex PCR; TCRdb's copy has only in-frame clones and leaves some out. Altogether about 130,000 clones are present, roughly a tenth being singletons, with the ten largest covering approximately 4.4%. From germline, CDR1 is SNHLY and CDR2 FYNNEI. Trimming left V 5 bases short and J 2 bases short, with 7 bases between. This CDR3 has 12 residues. This clonotype originated in a woman between 18 and 29 years old in good health and CMV-seropositive. Sequencing used PBMCs. The V call is TRBV2, the J call TRBJ2-7; D gene unclear. The CDR3 nucleotides read TGTGCCAGCAGTCAGATTCCCTACGAGCAGTACTTC. This gives the protein CASSQIPYEQYF.